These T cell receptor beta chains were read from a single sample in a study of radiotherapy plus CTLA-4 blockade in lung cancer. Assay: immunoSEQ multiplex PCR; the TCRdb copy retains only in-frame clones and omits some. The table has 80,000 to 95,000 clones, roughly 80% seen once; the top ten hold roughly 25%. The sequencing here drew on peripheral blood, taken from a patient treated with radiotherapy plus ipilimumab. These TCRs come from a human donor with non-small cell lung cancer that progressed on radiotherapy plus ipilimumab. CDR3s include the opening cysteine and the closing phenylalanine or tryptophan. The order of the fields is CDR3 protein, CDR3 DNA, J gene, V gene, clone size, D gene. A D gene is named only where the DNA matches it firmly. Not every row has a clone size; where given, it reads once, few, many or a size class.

CDR3 protein: CASSFFGLAGGPLSTDTQYF
CDR3 DNA: TGTGCCAGCAGCTTCTTCGGACTAGCGGGAGGGCCGCTTTCGACAGATACGCAGTATTTT
J gene: TRBJ2-3
V gene: TRBV13
clone size: few
D gene: TRBD2

CDR3 protein: CASSINRDYEQFF
CDR3 DNA: TGTGCCAGCAGCATCAACAGGGACTATGAGCAGTTCTTC
J gene: TRBJ2-1
V gene: TRBV21-1
clone size: .
D gene: .

CDR3 protein: CASSGEGIWGTDTQYF
CDR3 DNA: TGCGCCAGCAGTGGTGAGGGAATCTGGGGCACAGATACGCAGTATTTT
J gene: TRBJ2-3
V gene: TRBV10-1
clone size: once
D gene: .

CDR3 protein: CASSSQRQGEAFF
CDR3 DNA: TGTGCCAGCAGTTCCCAGAGACAGGGTGAAGCTTTCTTT
J gene: TRBJ1-1
V gene: TRBV6-6
clone size: .
D gene: TRBD1

CDR3 protein: CASSQVQGNEQFF
CDR3 DNA: TGCGCCAGCAGCCAAGTTCAGGGCAATGAGCAGTTCTTC
J gene: TRBJ2-1
V gene: TRBV4-1
clone size: .
D gene: .

CDR3 protein: CASNPPTGVTEAFF
CDR3 DNA: TGTGCCAGCAATCCACCGACAGGGGTTACTGAAGCTTTCTTT
J gene: TRBJ1-1
V gene: TRBV6-1
clone size: once
D gene: TRBD1

CDR3 protein: CASSFGGTGELFF
CDR3 DNA: TGTGCCAGCAGTTTTGGGGGAACCGGGGAGCTGTTTTTT
J gene: TRBJ2-2
V gene: TRBV25-1
clone size: .
D gene: .

CDR3 protein: CASSELGGLGTGELFF
CDR3 DNA: TGTGCCAGCAGTGAACTGGGAGGGCTGGGCACCGGGGAGCTGTTTTTT
J gene: TRBJ2-2
V gene: TRBV25-1
clone size: .
D gene: TRBD2

CDR3 protein: CASSSAPSGHVYEQFF
CDR3 DNA: TGTGCCAGCAGCTCGGCCCCCAGCGGGCATGTCTATGAGCAGTTCTTC
J gene: TRBJ2-1
V gene: TRBV7-9
clone size: .
D gene: .

CDR3 protein: CAILAGEGNEQFF
CDR3 DNA: TGTGCCATACTAGCGGGAGAGGGTAATGAGCAGTTCTTC
J gene: TRBJ2-1
V gene: TRBV10-3
clone size: .
D gene: TRBD2

CDR3 protein: CASSVEGQGSGNTIYF
CDR3 DNA: TGTGCCAGCAGCGTAGAGGGACAGGGGTCCGGAAACACCATATATTTT
J gene: TRBJ1-3
V gene: TRBV9
clone size: .
D gene: TRBD1

CDR3 protein: CASGITPGANVLTF
CDR3 DNA: TGTGCCAGCGGGATAACCCCTGGGGCCAACGTCCTGACTTTC
J gene: TRBJ2-6
V gene: TRBV27
clone size: few
D gene: .

CDR3 protein: CASSRRDAKETQYF
CDR3 DNA: TGTGCCAGCTCACGACGGGATGCTAAAGAGACCCAGTACTTC
J gene: TRBJ2-5
V gene: TRBV18
clone size: .
D gene: .

CDR3 protein: CASSYLGRGYGYTF
CDR3 DNA: TGTGCCAGCAGTTACCTAGGACGGGGCTATGGCTACACCTTC
J gene: TRBJ1-2
V gene: TRBV6-5
clone size: .
D gene: .

CDR3 protein: CASSPGQATNTGELFF
CDR3 DNA: TGTGCCAGCTCACCGGGACAGGCGACCAACACCGGGGAGCTGTTTTTT
J gene: TRBJ2-2
V gene: TRBV18
clone size: .
D gene: TRBD1

CDR3 protein: CASSVPGQSGRKLFF
CDR3 DNA: TGTGCCAGCAGTGTACCGGGACAGAGTGGTAGAAAACTGTTTTTT
J gene: TRBJ1-4
V gene: TRBV6-1
clone size: .
D gene: TRBD1

CDR3 protein: CASSSRGDHEKLFF
CDR3 DNA: TGCGCCAGCAGCTCCAGGGGGGATCATGAAAAACTGTTTTTT
J gene: TRBJ1-4
V gene: TRBV5-1
clone size: .
D gene: TRBD1

CDR3 protein: CASSEMQVMNTEAFF
CDR3 DNA: TGTGCCAGCAGTGAAATGCAGGTCATGAACACTGAAGCTTTCTTT
J gene: TRBJ1-1
V gene: TRBV2
clone size: .
D gene: .

CDR3 protein: CASSWAGTGMFGAFF
CDR3 DNA: TGTGCCAGCAGCTGGGCCGGGACAGGGATGTTTGGAGCTTTCTTT
J gene: TRBJ1-1
V gene: TRBV5-6
clone size: .
D gene: TRBD1

CDR3 protein: CASSPGTQETQYF
CDR3 DNA: TGTGCCAGCTCACCTGGGACCCAAGAGACCCAGTACTTC
J gene: TRBJ2-5
V gene: TRBV18
clone size: few
D gene: .

CDR3 protein: CASSDLRGDTQYF
CDR3 DNA: TGTGCCAGCAGTGACCTACGGGGAGATACGCAGTATTTT
J gene: TRBJ2-3
V gene: TRBV2
clone size: .
D gene: .

CDR3 protein: CASSLSGDTQYF
CDR3 DNA: TGTGCCAGCAGTTTATCCGGGGATACGCAGTATTTT
J gene: TRBJ2-3
V gene: TRBV27
clone size: .
D gene: .

CDR3 protein: CATSGTSVYEQYF
CDR3 DNA: TGTGCCACTTCCGGGACTAGCGTCTACGAGCAGTACTTC
J gene: TRBJ2-7
V gene: TRBV19
clone size: .
D gene: TRBD2

CDR3 protein: CSVAGLAGHSYNEQFF
CDR3 DNA: TGCAGCGTTGCAGGTCTGGCGGGACATTCCTACAATGAGCAGTTCTTC
J gene: TRBJ2-1
V gene: TRBV29-1
clone size: .
D gene: .

CDR3 protein: CASSEDASGRFFSTDTQYF
CDR3 DNA: TGTGCCAGCAGTGAAGACGCTAGCGGGAGGTTCTTTAGCACAGATACGCAGTATTTT
J gene: TRBJ2-3
V gene: TRBV6-1
clone size: .
D gene: TRBD2

CDR3 protein: CSVDRAGYGYTF
CDR3 DNA: TGCAGCGTCGACAGGGCCGGCTATGGCTACACCTTC
J gene: TRBJ1-2
V gene: TRBV29-1
clone size: once
D gene: TRBD1

CDR3 protein: CASSPRRAESYEQYF
CDR3 DNA: TGTGCCAGCTCACCTCGGAGGGCCGAATCCTACGAGCAGTACTTC
J gene: TRBJ2-7
V gene: TRBV18
clone size: .
D gene: .

CDR3 protein: CASSSGQPQFF
CDR3 DNA: TGTGCCAGCAGTTCTGGACAGCCACAGTTCTTC
J gene: TRBJ2-1
V gene: TRBV28
clone size: .
D gene: .

CDR3 protein: CASSYQARGLSEQYF
CDR3 DNA: TGTGCCAGCAGCTATCAAGCCAGGGGGCTATCCGAGCAGTACTTC
J gene: TRBJ2-7
V gene: TRBV5-6
clone size: once
D gene: TRBD1

CDR3 protein: CASSNQRAGTSGRGWPGELFF
CDR3 DNA: TGTGCCAGCAGTAACCAACGGGCCGGGACTAGCGGGAGGGGGTGGCCCGGGGAGCTGTTTTTT
J gene: TRBJ2-2
V gene: TRBV27
clone size: .
D gene: TRBD2

CDR3 protein: CASSGQGRDEQFF
CDR3 DNA: TGTGCCAGCAGCGGACAGGGGAGGGATGAGCAGTTCTTC
J gene: TRBJ2-1
V gene: TRBV9
clone size: .
D gene: .

CDR3 protein: CASSPLGQELGTQYF
CDR3 DNA: TGTGCCAGCTCACCACTGGGACAGGAGCTAGGGACCCAGTACTTC
J gene: TRBJ2-5
V gene: TRBV18
clone size: few
D gene: TRBD1

CDR3 protein: CASSLEGGSGNTIYF
CDR3 DNA: TGCGCCAGCAGCTTGGAGGGGGGCTCTGGAAACACCATATATTTT
J gene: TRBJ1-3
V gene: TRBV5-1
clone size: once
D gene: .

CDR3 protein: CSGQGQGVLYNEQFF
CDR3 DNA: TGCAGCGGGCAGGGACAAGGGGTTCTCTACAATGAGCAGTTCTTC
J gene: TRBJ2-1
V gene: TRBV29-1
clone size: .
D gene: .

CDR3 protein: CASSLVGTRRGYQPQHF
CDR3 DNA: TGTGCCAGCAGCCTCGTGGGAACCCGTCGGGGATATCAGCCCCAGCATTTT
J gene: TRBJ1-5
V gene: TRBV5-8
clone size: .
D gene: .

CDR3 protein: CATRTSSTDTQYF
CDR3 DNA: TGTGCCACCCGGACTAGCTCGACAGATACGCAGTATTTT
J gene: TRBJ2-3
V gene: TRBV6-5
clone size: once
D gene: TRBD2

CDR3 protein: CASSTSGGELFF
CDR3 DNA: TGTGCCAGCAGTACTAGCGGGGGGGAGCTGTTTTTT
J gene: TRBJ2-2
V gene: TRBV6-5
clone size: few
D gene: TRBD2

CDR3 protein: CASSLASGLAGGELFF
CDR3 DNA: TGCGCCAGCAGCTTGGCTAGCGGTCTGGCGGGCGGGGAGCTGTTTTTT
J gene: TRBJ2-2
V gene: TRBV5-1
clone size: .
D gene: TRBD2

CDR3 protein: CASSLGTVGYTF
CDR3 DNA: TGTGCCAGCAGCTTAGGGACGGTTGGCTACACCTTC
J gene: TRBJ1-2
V gene: TRBV7-8
clone size: .
D gene: .

CDR3 protein: CASSFRARESTDTQYF
CDR3 DNA: TGTGCCAGCAGCTTTCGGGCGCGGGAGAGCACAGATACGCAGTATTTT
J gene: TRBJ2-3
V gene: TRBV5-4
clone size: .
D gene: TRBD2

CDR3 protein: CASSVGSFGNTEAFF
CDR3 DNA: TGTGCCAGCAGCGTAGGGTCGTTTGGGAACACTGAAGCTTTCTTT
J gene: TRBJ1-1
V gene: TRBV9
clone size: .
D gene: .

CDR3 protein: CASSTRPTDTQYF
CDR3 DNA: TGTGCCAGTAGTACTAGACCCACAGATACTCAGTATTTT
J gene: TRBJ2-3
V gene: TRBV19
clone size: .
D gene: .

CDR3 protein: CASSIRDSLNQPQHF
CDR3 DNA: TGTGCCAGCAGCATCCGGGACAGCCTCAATCAGCCCCAGCATTTT
J gene: TRBJ1-5
V gene: TRBV11-3
clone size: .
D gene: TRBD1

CDR3 protein: CASSESLYNEQFF
CDR3 DNA: TGCGCCAGCAGTGAGTCTCTCTACAATGAGCAGTTCTTC
J gene: TRBJ2-1
V gene: TRBV10-2
clone size: .
D gene: .

CDR3 protein: CASSLTVALDTQYF
CDR3 DNA: TGTGCCAGCAGCTTGACCGTGGCGCTGGATACGCAGTATTTT
J gene: TRBJ2-3
V gene: TRBV11-2
clone size: .
D gene: .

CDR3 protein: CASSFAGSTEAFF
CDR3 DNA: TGTGCCAGCAGCTTCGCAGGGTCCACTGAAGCTTTCTTT
J gene: TRBJ1-1
V gene: TRBV5-6
clone size: .
D gene: .

CDR3 protein: CASSFRARGYEQYF
CDR3 DNA: TGTGCCAGCAGTTTCCGGGCCAGGGGTTACGAGCAGTACTTC
J gene: TRBJ2-7
V gene: TRBV28
clone size: .
D gene: .

CDR3 protein: CAMKADGNTGELFF
CDR3 DNA: TGTGCCATGAAAGCCGACGGGAACACCGGGGAGCTGTTTTTT
J gene: TRBJ2-2
V gene: TRBV6-1
clone size: once
D gene: .

CDR3 protein: CASSPRTSGTANTGELFF
CDR3 DNA: TGTGCCAGCAGCCCCCGGACTAGCGGTACCGCGAACACCGGGGAGCTGTTTTTT
J gene: TRBJ2-2
V gene: TRBV7-9
clone size: .
D gene: TRBD2

CDR3 protein: CAWSGGGGYEQYF
CDR3 DNA: TGTGCCTGGAGTGGAGGGGGGGGTTACGAGCAGTACTTC
J gene: TRBJ2-7
V gene: TRBV30
clone size: .
D gene: .

CDR3 protein: CASSFGRQETQYF
CDR3 DNA: TGTGCCAGCAGCTTCGGGCGCCAAGAGACCCAGTACTTC
J gene: TRBJ2-5
V gene: TRBV5-4
clone size: once
D gene: .

CDR3 protein: CASSYHTGGQPQHF
CDR3 DNA: TGTGCCAGCAGTTACCATACAGGGGGCCAGCCCCAGCATTTT
J gene: TRBJ1-5
V gene: TRBV6-5
clone size: once
D gene: TRBD1

CDR3 protein: CASSQVQGYNSPLHF
CDR3 DNA: TGCGCCAGCAGCCAAGTACAGGGGTATAATTCACCCCTCCACTTT
J gene: TRBJ1-6
V gene: TRBV4-1
clone size: .
D gene: TRBD1

CDR3 protein: CASSPLTGEDGELFF
CDR3 DNA: TGTGCCAGCAGTCCCTTGACAGGGGAGGACGGGGAGCTGTTTTTT
J gene: TRBJ2-2
V gene: TRBV27
clone size: .
D gene: TRBD1

CDR3 protein: CASSLGLSSYNEQFF
CDR3 DNA: TGCGCCAGCAGCTTGGGACTTAGCTCCTACAATGAGCAGTTCTTC
J gene: TRBJ2-1
V gene: TRBV5-1
clone size: .
D gene: .

CDR3 protein: CASSLARSYNEQFF
CDR3 DNA: TGCGCCAGCTCCTTAGCGCGCTCCTACAATGAGCAGTTCTTC
J gene: TRBJ2-1
V gene: TRBV5-1
clone size: .
D gene: .

CDR3 protein: CASSQPRSSYTQYF
CDR3 DNA: TGCGCCAGCAGCCAACCCCGGTCGTCCTATACGCAGTATTTT
J gene: TRBJ2-3
V gene: TRBV4-1
clone size: .
D gene: .

CDR3 protein: CASSPPRDSTDTQYF
CDR3 DNA: TGTGCCAGCAGCCCCCCGCGGGATTCCACAGATACGCAGTATTTT
J gene: TRBJ2-3
V gene: TRBV6-6
clone size: few
D gene: .

CDR3 protein: CASSPGTSGNYEQYF
CDR3 DNA: TGTGCCAGCAGCCCGGGGACTAGCGGGAATTACGAGCAGTACTTC
J gene: TRBJ2-7
V gene: TRBV7-9
clone size: few
D gene: TRBD2

CDR3 protein: CATRPTRATSSEAFF
CDR3 DNA: TGTGCCACCAGGCCCACCCGGGCCACCTCGTCTGAAGCTTTCTTT
J gene: TRBJ1-1
V gene: TRBV15
clone size: .
D gene: .